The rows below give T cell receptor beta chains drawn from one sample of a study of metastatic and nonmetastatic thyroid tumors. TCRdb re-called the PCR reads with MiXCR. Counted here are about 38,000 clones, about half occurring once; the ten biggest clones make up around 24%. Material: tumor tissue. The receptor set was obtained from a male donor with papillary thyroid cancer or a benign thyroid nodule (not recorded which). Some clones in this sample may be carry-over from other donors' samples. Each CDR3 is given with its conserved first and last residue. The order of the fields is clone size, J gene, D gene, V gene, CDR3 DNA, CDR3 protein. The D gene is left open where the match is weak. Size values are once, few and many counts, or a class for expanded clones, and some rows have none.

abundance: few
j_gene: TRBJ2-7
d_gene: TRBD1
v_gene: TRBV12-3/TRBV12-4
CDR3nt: TGTGCCAGCAGTTCCGGGACAGGGCGCGAGCAGTACTTC
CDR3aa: CASSSGTGREQYF

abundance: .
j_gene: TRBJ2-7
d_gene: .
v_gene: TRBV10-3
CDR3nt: TGTGCCATCAGTGAGTCAGAGGGCAGATCTTCCTACGAGCAGTACTTC
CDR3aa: CAISESEGRSSYEQYF

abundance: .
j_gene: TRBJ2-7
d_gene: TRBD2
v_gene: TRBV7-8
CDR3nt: TGTGCCAGCAGCATCGGACTAGCGGGGACCTACGAGCAGTACTTC
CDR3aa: CASSIGLAGTYEQYF

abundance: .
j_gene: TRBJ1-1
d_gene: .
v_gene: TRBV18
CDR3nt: TGTGCCAGCTCACCACCGAGCAGGGGATCAAACACTGAAGCTTTCTTT
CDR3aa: CASSPPSRGSNTEAFF

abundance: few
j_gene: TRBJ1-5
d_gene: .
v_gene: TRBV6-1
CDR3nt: TGTGCCAGCAGAGATCCAACGGGCAATCAGCCCCAGCATTTT
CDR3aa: CASRDPTGNQPQHF

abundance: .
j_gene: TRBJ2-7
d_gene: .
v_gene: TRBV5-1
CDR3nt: TGCGCCAGCAGCTTAACAGGTCGCGAGCAGTACTTC
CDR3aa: CASSLTGREQYF

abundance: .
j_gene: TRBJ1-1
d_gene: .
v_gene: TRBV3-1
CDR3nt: TGTGCCAGCAGCCAAGATTGGTTCGGTACTGAAGCTTTCTTT
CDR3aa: CASSQDWFGTEAFF

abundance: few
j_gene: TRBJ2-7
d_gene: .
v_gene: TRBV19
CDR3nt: TGTGCCAGTAGCGGCACCCGCTATTCCTACGAGCAGTACTTC
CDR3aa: CASSGTRYSYEQYF

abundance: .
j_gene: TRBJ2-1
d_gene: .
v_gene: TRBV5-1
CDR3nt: TGCGCCAGCAGCCAGCGTGAGGGGGATGAGCAGTTCTTC
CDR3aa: CASSQREGDEQFF

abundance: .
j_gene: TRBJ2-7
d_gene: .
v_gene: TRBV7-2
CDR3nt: TGTGCCAGCAGCTTAGGCGACCAGTCCTACGAGCAGTACTTC
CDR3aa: CASSLGDQSYEQYF

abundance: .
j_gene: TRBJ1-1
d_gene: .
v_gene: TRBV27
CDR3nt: TGTGCCAGCAGTTTCCTAGGGGGGACTGAAGCTTTCTTT
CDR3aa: CASSFLGGTEAFF

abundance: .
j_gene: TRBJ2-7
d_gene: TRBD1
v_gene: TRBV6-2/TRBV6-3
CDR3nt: TGTGCCAGCAGTGGACTAAGACAGGGGAGCTCCTACGAGCAGTACTTC
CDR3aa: CASSGLRQGSSYEQYF

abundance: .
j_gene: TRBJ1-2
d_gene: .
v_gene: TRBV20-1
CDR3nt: TGCAGTGCTAGAGATCCGGCTTCAGGCGGGGGTTGGTATTGCTACACCTTC
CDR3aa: CSARDPASGGGWYCYTF

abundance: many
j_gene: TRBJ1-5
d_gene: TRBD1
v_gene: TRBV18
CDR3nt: TGTGCCAGCTCACCGACGGGACAGGACAATCAGCCCCAGCATTTT
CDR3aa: CASSPTGQDNQPQHF

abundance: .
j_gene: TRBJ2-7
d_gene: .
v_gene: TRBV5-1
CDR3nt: TGCGCCAGCAGCTTGGTAGGTTTTTCCGACGAGCAGTACTTC
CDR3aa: CASSLVGFSDEQYF

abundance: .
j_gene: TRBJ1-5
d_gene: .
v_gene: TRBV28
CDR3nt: TGTGCCAGCAGTTTAACTCAGCCCCAGCATTTT
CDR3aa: CASSLTQPQHF

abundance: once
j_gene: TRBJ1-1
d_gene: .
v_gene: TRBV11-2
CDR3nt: TGTGCCAGCAGCTCACAGGGGAACACTGAAGCTTTCTTT
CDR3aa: CASSSQGNTEAFF

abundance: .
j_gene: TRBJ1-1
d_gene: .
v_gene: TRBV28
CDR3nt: TGTGCCAGCAGATACAGGACGGGGCGCAGGGGGAACACTGAAGCTTTCTTT
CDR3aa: CASRYRTGRRGNTEAFF

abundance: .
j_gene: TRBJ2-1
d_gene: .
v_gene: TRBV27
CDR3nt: TGTGCCAGCAGTTTATCGTTTACAGGATACAATGAGCAGTTCTTC
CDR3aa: CASSLSFTGYNEQFF

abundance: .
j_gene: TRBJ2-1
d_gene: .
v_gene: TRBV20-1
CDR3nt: TGCAGTGCTAGAGATCTGCGGTGGCACAATGAGCAGTTCTTC
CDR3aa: CSARDLRWHNEQFF

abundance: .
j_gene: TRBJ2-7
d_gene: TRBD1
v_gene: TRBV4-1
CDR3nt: TGCGCCAGCAGCCACCCTACCGGGACAGGGACAGACGAGCAGTACTTC
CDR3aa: CASSHPTGTGTDEQYF

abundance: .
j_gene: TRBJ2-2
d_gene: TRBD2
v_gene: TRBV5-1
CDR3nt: TGCGCCAGCAGCTCGGTAGCGGGAGGGTTCAGGAACACCGGGGAGCTGTTTTTT
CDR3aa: CASSSVAGGFRNTGELFF